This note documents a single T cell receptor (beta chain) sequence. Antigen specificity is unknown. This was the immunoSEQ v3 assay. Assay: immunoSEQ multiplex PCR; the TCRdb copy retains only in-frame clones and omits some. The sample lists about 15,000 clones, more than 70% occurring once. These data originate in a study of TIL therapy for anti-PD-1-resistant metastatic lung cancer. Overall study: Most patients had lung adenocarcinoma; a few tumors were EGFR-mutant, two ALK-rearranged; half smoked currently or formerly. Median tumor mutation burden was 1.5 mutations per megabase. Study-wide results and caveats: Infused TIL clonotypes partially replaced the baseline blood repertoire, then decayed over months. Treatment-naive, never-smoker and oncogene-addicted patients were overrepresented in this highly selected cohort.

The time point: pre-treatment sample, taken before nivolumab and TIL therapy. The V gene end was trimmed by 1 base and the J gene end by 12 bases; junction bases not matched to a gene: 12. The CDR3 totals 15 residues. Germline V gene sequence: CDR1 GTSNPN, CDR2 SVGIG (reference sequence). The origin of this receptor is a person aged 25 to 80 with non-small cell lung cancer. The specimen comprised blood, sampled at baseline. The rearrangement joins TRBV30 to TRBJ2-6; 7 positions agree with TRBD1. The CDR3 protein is CAWSGGQVPTRVLTF. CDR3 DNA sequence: TGTGCCTGGAGTGGAGGACAGGTTCCAACACGCGTCCTGACTTTC.